These T cell receptor beta chains were read from a single sample in a study of cytomegalovirus exposure and HLA in healthy donors. Data came from immunoSEQ multiplex PCR; TCRdb stores just in-frame clones and leaves some out. The sample has under 150,000 clones; the top ten hold 2%. Specimen: PBMCs. These receptors came from a woman aged 60 to 75 in good health and CMV-seronegative. CDR3s include the opening cysteine and the closing phenylalanine or tryptophan. Fields, in order: V gene, D gene, J gene, CDR3 DNA, CDR3 protein. D genes are given only for firm matches.

V gene: TRBV28
D gene: .
J gene: TRBJ2-7
CDR3 DNA: TGTGCCAGCAGTTTGACAGGAGTAACCTACGAGCAGTACTTC
CDR3 protein: CASSLTGVTYEQYF

V gene: TRBV7-9
D gene: TRBD1
J gene: TRBJ1-4
CDR3 DNA: TGTGCCAGCAGCGTGACAGGGGTCGATGAAAAACTGTTTTTT
CDR3 protein: CASSVTGVDEKLFF

V gene: TRBV27
D gene: .
J gene: TRBJ1-2
CDR3 DNA: TGTGCCAGCAGTTTCTCGGACAGTCGTCCTAGTGGCTACACCTTC
CDR3 protein: CASSFSDSRPSGYTF

V gene: TRBV2
D gene: .
J gene: TRBJ2-5
CDR3 DNA: TGTGCCAGCAGGGGGGCCGAAGAGACCCAGTACTTC
CDR3 protein: CASRGAEETQYF

V gene: TRBV5-1
D gene: TRBD1
J gene: TRBJ1-2
CDR3 DNA: TGCGCCAGCAGCTCGTCCGGGACAGACTATGGCTACACCTTC
CDR3 protein: CASSSSGTDYGYTF

V gene: TRBV7-9
D gene: TRBD1
J gene: TRBJ1-1
CDR3 DNA: TGTGCCAGCAGCCCGACGAGGACAGGGTCCGCGGTAGGCACTGAAGCTTTCTTT
CDR3 protein: CASSPTRTGSAVGTEAFF

V gene: TRBV6-5
D gene: .
J gene: TRBJ2-3
CDR3 DNA: TGTGCCAGCAGTTACTCACAGGGTACAGATACGCAGTATTTT
CDR3 protein: CASSYSQGTDTQYF

V gene: TRBV6-1
D gene: TRBD2
J gene: TRBJ2-3
CDR3 DNA: TGTGCCAGCAGTGAAGGAAGCGGGAGAACAGATACGCAGTATTTT
CDR3 protein: CASSEGSGRTDTQYF

V gene: TRBV28
D gene: TRBD1
J gene: TRBJ1-5
CDR3 DNA: TGTGCTAGCTCAGGGACAGGGGGAGACCAGCCCCAGCATTTT
CDR3 protein: CASSGTGGDQPQHF

V gene: TRBV2
D gene: TRBD1
J gene: TRBJ2-1
CDR3 DNA: TGTGCCAGCAGTATCGGACAGGGAGTTTACAATGAGCAGTTCTTC
CDR3 protein: CASSIGQGVYNEQFF

V gene: TRBV5-4
D gene: .
J gene: TRBJ1-2
CDR3 DNA: TGTGCCAGCAGTACCACGGGACTCGGGTATGGCTACACCTTC
CDR3 protein: CASSTTGLGYGYTF

V gene: TRBV28
D gene: TRBD2
J gene: TRBJ2-2
CDR3 DNA: TGTGCCAGCAGACTATCGGCGGGGGGCACCGGGGAGCTGTTTTTT
CDR3 protein: CASRLSAGGTGELFF

V gene: TRBV18
D gene: TRBD2
J gene: TRBJ2-3
CDR3 DNA: TGTGCCAGCTCGACGGGGGGGGATACGCAGTATTTT
CDR3 protein: CASSTGGDTQYF

V gene: TRBV6-1
D gene: .
J gene: TRBJ1-1
CDR3 DNA: TGTGCCAGCAGTGAGGCCCTTAGAGGCACTGAAGCTTTCTTT
CDR3 protein: CASSEALRGTEAFF

V gene: TRBV2
D gene: TRBD1
J gene: TRBJ2-5
CDR3 DNA: TGTGCCTGCATAAGGACAGGAACCCAAGAGACCCAGTACTTC
CDR3 protein: CACIRTGTQETQYF

V gene: TRBV2
D gene: .
J gene: TRBJ2-7
CDR3 DNA: TGTGCCAGCAGTGCCACTAACTACGAGCAGTACTTC
CDR3 protein: CASSATNYEQYF

V gene: TRBV6-5
D gene: TRBD1
J gene: TRBJ1-2
CDR3 DNA: TGTGCCAGCAGTTACTTCCGGACAGGGGCCTATGGCTACACCTTC
CDR3 protein: CASSYFRTGAYGYTF

V gene: TRBV9
D gene: .
J gene: TRBJ1-5
CDR3 DNA: TGTGCCAGCAGCGTAGCTGGGGGAGGTCAGCCCCAGCATTTT
CDR3 protein: CASSVAGGGQPQHF

V gene: TRBV15
D gene: .
J gene: TRBJ2-5
CDR3 DNA: TGTGCCACCAGCAGAGACCCCGGGGGACTCCAAGAGACCCAGTACTTC
CDR3 protein: CATSRDPGGLQETQYF

V gene: TRBV2
D gene: TRBD2
J gene: TRBJ2-5
CDR3 DNA: TGTGCCAGCAGATTCACTAGCGGGAACCAAGAGACCCAGTACTTC
CDR3 protein: CASRFTSGNQETQYF

V gene: TRBV6-1
D gene: .
J gene: TRBJ1-4
CDR3 DNA: TGTGCCAGCAGTGTTGGTGGGGCAGGGGAAAAACTGTTTTTT
CDR3 protein: CASSVGGAGEKLFF

V gene: TRBV28
D gene: .
J gene: TRBJ1-1
CDR3 DNA: TGTGCCAGCGAAGGACATCTGAGGAACACTGAAGCTTTCTTT
CDR3 protein: CASEGHLRNTEAFF

V gene: TRBV4-1
D gene: TRBD1
J gene: TRBJ1-1
CDR3 DNA: TGCGCCAGCAGCCGATACCTGACAGGGGCAACTGAAGCTTTCTTT
CDR3 protein: CASSRYLTGATEAFF

V gene: TRBV28
D gene: .
J gene: TRBJ2-3
CDR3 DNA: TGTGCCAGCACTAGAGCAGACAGAGGTGATACGCAGTATTTT
CDR3 protein: CASTRADRGDTQYF

V gene: TRBV6-1
D gene: .
J gene: TRBJ2-1
CDR3 DNA: TGTGCCAGCAGAGTAGCGTTAAGCTCCTACAATGAGCAGTTCTTC
CDR3 protein: CASRVALSSYNEQFF

V gene: TRBV5-1
D gene: .
J gene: TRBJ2-2
CDR3 DNA: TGCGCCAGCAGCTCTGGCGGGACGAACACCGGGGAGCTGTTTTTT
CDR3 protein: CASSSGGTNTGELFF

V gene: TRBV6-1
D gene: TRBD1
J gene: TRBJ1-5
CDR3 DNA: TGTGCCAGCAGTGGTCCGGGACAGGGGAATCAGCCCCAGCATTTT
CDR3 protein: CASSGPGQGNQPQHF

V gene: TRBV6-1
D gene: .
J gene: TRBJ1-5
CDR3 DNA: TGTGCCAGCGGACATAGCAATCAGCCCCAGCATTTT
CDR3 protein: CASGHSNQPQHF

V gene: TRBV19
D gene: TRBD1
J gene: TRBJ1-6
CDR3 DNA: TGTGCCAGTAGTGTGGGACAGAATAATTCACCCCTCCACTTT
CDR3 protein: CASSVGQNNSPLHF

V gene: TRBV18
D gene: TRBD1
J gene: TRBJ1-4
CDR3 DNA: TGTGCCAGCTCAGCCACCGGGACAGGGAATGAAAAACTGTTTTTT
CDR3 protein: CASSATGTGNEKLFF

V gene: TRBV4-2
D gene: .
J gene: TRBJ2-3
CDR3 DNA: TGTGCCAGCAGCCAAGGGACAGACACAGATACGCAGTATTTT
CDR3 protein: CASSQGTDTDTQYF

V gene: TRBV10-1
D gene: TRBD2
J gene: TRBJ2-4
CDR3 DNA: TGCGCCAGCAGTGAGCCTAGCGGGGGTGAACTGAAAAACATTCAGTACTTC
CDR3 protein: CASSEPSGGELKNIQYF

V gene: TRBV7-6
D gene: TRBD1
J gene: TRBJ1-2
CDR3 DNA: TGTGCCAGCAGCTCCCAACAGGGGAAGTTCGGCTACACCTTC
CDR3 protein: CASSSQQGKFGYTF

V gene: TRBV28
D gene: .
J gene: TRBJ2-3
CDR3 DNA: TGTGCCAGCAGAGGGGCTCCTACCACAGATACGCAGTATTTT
CDR3 protein: CASRGAPTTDTQYF

V gene: TRBV19
D gene: TRBD1
J gene: TRBJ2-1
CDR3 DNA: TGTGCCAGTAGGACAGGGGTGAATGAGCAGTTCTTC
CDR3 protein: CASRTGVNEQFF

V gene: TRBV14
D gene: .
J gene: TRBJ2-5
CDR3 DNA: TGTGCCAGCAGCCAAGGGGGCGAGACCCAGTACTTC
CDR3 protein: CASSQGGETQYF

V gene: TRBV10-1
D gene: TRBD1
J gene: TRBJ1-2
CDR3 DNA: TGCGCCAGCAGGCGACAGGGGCGGTGGAATGGCTACACCTTC
CDR3 protein: CASRRQGRWNGYTF